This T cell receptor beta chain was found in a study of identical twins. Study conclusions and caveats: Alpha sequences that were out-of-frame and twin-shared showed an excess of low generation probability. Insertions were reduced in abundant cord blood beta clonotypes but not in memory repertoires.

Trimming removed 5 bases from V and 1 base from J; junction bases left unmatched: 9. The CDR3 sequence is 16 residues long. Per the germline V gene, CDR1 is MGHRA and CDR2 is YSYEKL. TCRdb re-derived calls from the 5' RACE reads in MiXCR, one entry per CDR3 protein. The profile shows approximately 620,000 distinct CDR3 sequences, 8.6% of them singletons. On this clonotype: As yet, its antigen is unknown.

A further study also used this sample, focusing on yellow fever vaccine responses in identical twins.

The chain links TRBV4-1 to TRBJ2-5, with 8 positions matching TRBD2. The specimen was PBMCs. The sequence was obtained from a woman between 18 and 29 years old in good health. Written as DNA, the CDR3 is TGCGCCAGCAGCAACTTAGCGGGACTTTTCCAAGAGACCCAGTACTTC. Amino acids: CASSNLAGLFQETQYF.